Listed below are T cell receptor beta chains from one sample, sequenced in a study of blood T cell repertoires in COVID-19. Only in-frame clones appear in the TCRdb table, and some are missing; sequencing was by immunoSEQ multiplex PCR. The sample includes around 300,000 clones, nearly 90% seen only once; the top ten take about 1.7%. Sequencing used PBMCs or T cells enriched from blood (not recorded which). All receptors come from a woman aged 18-29 years with acute COVID-19. Each CDR3 is given with its conserved first and last residue. D genes are given only for firm matches. Clone sizes are given selectively: once, few, many, or a class where the clone is expanded.

j_call,clone_size,v_call,d_call,cdr3_nt,cdr3_aa
TRBJ2-7,-,TRBV6-5,TRBD2,TGTGCCAGCAGTAGCTCCGGGACTAGCAGCTACGAGCAGTACTTC,CASSSSGTSSYEQYF
TRBJ1-4,once,TRBV18,-,TGTGCCAGCTCGCCGGGACTGAGTAGGGAGGAAAAACTGTTTTTT,CASSPGLSREEKLFF
TRBJ1-1,once,TRBV19,-,TGTGCCAGTAGTATAACCGGGGGTAGGACTGAAGCTTTCTTT,CASSITGGRTEAFF
TRBJ2-1,few,TRBV28,-,TGTGCCAGCAGTTTGGCTCTCAATGAGCAGTTCTTC,CASSLALNEQFF
TRBJ1-6,-,TRBV10-2,-,TGCGCCAGCAGAGCAGGGCCAGATTCACCCCTCCACTTT,CASRAGPDSPLHF
TRBJ1-5,-,TRBV30,-,TGTGCCTGGAGTGACCAGGGGATCAATCAGCCCCAGCATTTT,CAWSDQGINQPQHF
TRBJ2-1,-,TRBV10-1,TRBD2,TGCGCCAGCAGTCAAAGCGGGACCAATGAGCAGTTCTTC,CASSQSGTNEQFF
TRBJ2-1,-,TRBV7-9,-,TGTGCCAGCAGCAAAGGTGGCGGAAACCCCAATGAGCAGTTCTTC,CASSKGGGNPNEQFF
TRBJ2-5,-,TRBV2,-,TGTGCCAGCAGCCCCCGGAGGGCTCAAGAGACCCAGTACTTC,CASSPRRAQETQYF
TRBJ2-7,-,TRBV5-1,-,TGCGCCAGCAGCTCCCGGGTTAGCGGTACCTACGAGCAGTACTTC,CASSSRVSGTYEQYF
TRBJ2-7,once,TRBV28,TRBD2,TGTGCCAGCAGTCCAACCGGGACTAGCACCTACGAGCAGTACTTC,CASSPTGTSTYEQYF
TRBJ1-3,-,TRBV10-3,TRBD1,TGTGCCATCAAACCGGGACAGGGGGGAGGTGGAAACACCATATATTTT,CAIKPGQGGGGNTIYF
TRBJ1-6,-,TRBV30,-,TGTGCCTGGAGTGGTTTCGGTGCACCCCTCCACTTT,CAWSGFGAPLHF